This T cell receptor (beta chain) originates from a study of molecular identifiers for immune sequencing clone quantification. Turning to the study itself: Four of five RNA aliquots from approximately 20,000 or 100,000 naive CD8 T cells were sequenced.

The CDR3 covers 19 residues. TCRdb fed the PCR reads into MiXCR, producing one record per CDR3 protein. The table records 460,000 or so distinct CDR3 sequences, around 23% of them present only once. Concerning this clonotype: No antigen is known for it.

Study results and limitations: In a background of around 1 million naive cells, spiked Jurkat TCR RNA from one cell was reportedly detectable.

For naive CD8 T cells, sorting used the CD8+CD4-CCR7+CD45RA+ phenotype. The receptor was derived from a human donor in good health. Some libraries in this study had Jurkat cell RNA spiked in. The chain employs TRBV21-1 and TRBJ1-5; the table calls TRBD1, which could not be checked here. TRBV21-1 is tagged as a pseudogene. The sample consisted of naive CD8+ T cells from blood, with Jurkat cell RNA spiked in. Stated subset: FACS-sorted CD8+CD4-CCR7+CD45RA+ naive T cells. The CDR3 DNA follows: TGTGCCAGCCTGAAGGGCGGGACAGGGGGCGCGATAAACAATCAGCCCCAGCATTTT. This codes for CASLKGGTGGAINNQPQHF.